A single sample is the source of the 20 T cell receptor beta chains below, sequenced in a study of blood T cell repertoires in COVID-19. The protocol was immunoSEQ multiplex PCR, while the TCRdb copy is restricted to in-frame clones and leaves out a portion. The profile shows approximately 380,000 clones, 88% of them singletons. Sequenced sample: PBMCs or T cells enriched from blood (not recorded which). The receptors shown here come from a woman under 30 who had recovered from COVID-19.

The CDR3 spells CASSEQAERQGLEQYF. CDR3 DNA: TGTGCCAGCAGCGAGCAAGCAGAAAGACAGGGGCTCGAGCAGTACTTC. The J gene is TRBJ2-7, the V gene TRBV7-6; 8 nucleotides agree with TRBD1. From germline, CDR1 is SGHVS and CDR2 FNYEAQ. The trim removed 5 bases at V and 6 bases at J, leaving 15 bases unmatched. The CDR3 is 16 residues long. Using reference TRBV7-6 and TRBJ2-7 for the parts outside the CDR3, the full variable domain is GAGVSQSPRYKVTKRGQDVALRCDPISGHVSLYWYRQALGQGPEFLTYFNYEAQQDKSGLPNDRFSAERPEGSISTLTIQRTEQRDSAMYRCASSEQAERQGLEQYFGPGTRLTVT.

The V call is TRBV15, the J call TRBJ2-5; tentatively, D is TRBD2 (5 bases). The CDR3 loop spans 15 amino acids. Germline V gene lookup returns CDR1 LNHNV and CDR2 YYDKDF (reference sequence). Trimming removed 0 bases at V and 5 bases at J, with 13 bases between. The chain's CDR3 is CATSREKVPGETQYF. In DNA form, the CDR3 reads TGTGCCACCAGCAGAGAGAAAGTCCCGGGGGAGACCCAGTACTTC.

CDR3 residues: CASSYRTGDGYTF. The CDR3 DNA sequence: TGTGCCAGCAGTTACCGGACAGGCGATGGCTACACCTTC. The chain has TRBV6-5 and TRBJ1-2; TRBD1 matches at 7 bases. Per the germline V gene, CDR1 is MNHEY and CDR2 is SVGAGI. J was trimmed by 6 bases and V by 2 bases; bases with no gene match: 3. The CDR3 loop spans 13 amino acids.

This rearrangement joins TRBV23-1 to TRBJ1-2; possible D gene TRBD1, 6 bases. TRBV23-1 is an ORF; its function is uncertain. Trimming removed 3 bases from V and 7 bases from J, with 9 bases in between. This CDR3 is 12 amino acids long. The CDR3 loop is CASSHYRVGYTF. CDR3 bases: TGCGCCAGCAGTCACTACAGGGTTGGCTACACCTTC.

This clone was recorded only once. V and J are TRBV27 and TRBJ2-6; tentative D call: TRBD1 (5 bases). V lost 5 bases, J lost 0 bases, and 14 bases lay in between. In germline, CDR1 is MNHEY, CDR2 SMNVEV (reference sequence). The CDR3 has 17 amino acids. The DNA of the CDR3 is TGTGCCAGCAGTACCCAAGGGGTCCTCTCTGGGGCCAACGTCCTGACTTTC. Translating it yields CASSTQGVLSGANVLTF.

The chain couples TRBV12-5 to TRBJ2-7; no reliable D call. The germline V gene has CDR1 LGHNT and CDR2 FRNRAP. V lost 2 bases, J lost 0 bases, and 14 bases lay in between. CDR3 size: 16 residues. CDR3 loop: CASGLFPGSTSYEQYF. CDR3 nucleotide sequence: TGTGCTAGTGGTTTGTTCCCGGGTTCGACCTCCTACGAGCAGTACTTC.

V is TRBV7-9 and J is TRBJ1-2, with D unresolved. Trimming left V 5 bases short and J 4 bases short, with 11 bases between. In germline, CDR1 is SEHNR, CDR2 FQNEAQ (reference sequence). The CDR3 sequence is 13 residues long. Here the CDR3 reads CASSGSRPYGYTF. The CDR3 nucleotides read TGTGCCAGCAGCGGGTCCAGGCCCTATGGCTACACCTTC.

The V and J genes are TRBV7-9 and TRBJ1-2; 9 nucleotides align to TRBD1. The CDR3 is made up of 14 amino acids. Germline V gives CDR1 SEHNR, CDR2 FQNEAQ (reference sequence). Trimming at V came to 5 bases and at J to 2 bases, leaving 3 bases not matched to a gene. The CDR3 loop is CASSPGQGNYGYTF. The DNA for the CDR3 is TGTGCCAGCAGCCCGGGACAGGGAAACTATGGCTACACCTTC.

This clone came up many times. V usage is TRBV7-9 and J usage is TRBJ2-5; possible D gene TRBD1, 6 bases. CDR3 size: 12 residues. With 6 bases removed from V and 4 bases from J, the gap between germline ends came to 9 bases. Germline CDR1 SEHNR, CDR2 FQNEAQ (reference sequence). CDR3 region: CASRGAGETQYF. Written as DNA, the CDR3 is TGTGCCAGCAGGGGGGCCGGAGAGACCCAGTACTTC.

The chain uses TRBV2 and TRBJ2-1; 8 bases align to TRBD1. Germline V CDR1 and CDR2: SNHLY, FYNNEI. The CDR3 is made up of 18 amino acids. V lost 6 bases to trimming and J lost 4 bases; unmatched junction nucleotides: 17. This CDR3 is CASRALRGTGPIYNEQFF. The CDR3 DNA reads TGTGCCAGCAGAGCCTTAAGGGGGACAGGTCCAATTTACAATGAGCAGTTCTTC.

The rearrangement uses TRBV6-2 or TRBV6-3 and TRBJ1-1; weak D call: TRBD1 (5 bases). Germline V gene data show CDR1 as MNHEY and CDR2 as SVGEGT. The CDR3 spans 13 residues. The V gene lost 2 bases and the J gene lost 1 base, with 5 bases spanning the gap. In DNA form, the CDR3 reads TGTGCCAGCAGTTACAGGGGGAACACTGAAGCTTTCTTT. The encoded protein is CASSYRGNTEAFF.

This clone was counted a few times. V and J are TRBV3-1 (or the pseudogene TRBV3-2) and TRBJ2-6, with unresolved D. Trimming took off 5 bases at V and 1 base at J, with 9 bases between the two ends. CDR1 is LGHDT, CDR2 YNNKEL, per germline (reference sequence). The CDR3 extends over 15 amino acids. CDR3 coding DNA: TGTGCCAGCAGCTCCTACAGTTCTGGGGCCAACGTCCTGACTTTC. Translation gives CASSSYSSGANVLTF.

The chain uses TRBV10-3 and TRBJ1-1, with a weak D call TRBD1 (6 bases). The CDR3 covers 15 residues. Germline CDR1 ENHRY, CDR2 SYGVKD. Trimming left V 3 bases short and J 1 base short, with 12 bases between. The CDR3 loop reads CAISDRDTSNTEAFF. The CDR3 nucleotides are TGTGCCATCAGTGACCGGGACACCTCGAACACTGAAGCTTTCTTT.

The chain has TRBV12-3 or TRBV12-4 and TRBJ1-2; 7 bases agree with TRBD1. Trimming at V came to 6 bases and at J to 4 bases, leaving 5 bases not matched to a gene. CDR3 length: 13 residues. This CDR3 is CASSPRDSYGYTF. The CDR3 region has the DNA TGTGCCAGCAGCCCCCGGGACAGCTATGGCTACACCTTC.

The chain combines TRBV19 with TRBJ1-1; D unresolved. V was trimmed by 3 bases and J by 1 base, leaving 6 bases between them. The CDR3 is made up of 13 amino acids. Germline V lookup: CDR1 LNHDA, CDR2 SQIVND (reference sequence). The DNA of the CDR3 is TGTGCCAGTAGTATGGCCAGGAACACTGAAGCTTTCTTT. It yields the protein CASSMARNTEAFF.

The chain uses TRBV4-1 and TRBJ1-1, with 8 bases matching TRBD1. The V gene's germline CDR1 is MGHRA and CDR2 YSYEKL. V shed 4 bases and J 4 bases; nucleotides not matched to a gene: 5. The CDR3 runs to 14 residues. The CDR3 region has the DNA TGCGCCAGCAGCCGCACAGGGGGGGGCACTGAAGCTTTCTTT. Its protein product is CASSRTGGGTEAFF.

This clone came up once. V usage is TRBV20-1 and J usage is TRBJ1-6; a weak D match, TRBD1 (6 bases). The CDR3 is made up of 13 amino acids. V dropped 3 bases and J dropped 9 bases, with 12 bases sitting between them. Germline V gene data show CDR1 as DFQATT and CDR2 as SNEGSKA (reference sequence). CDR3 sequence reads: CSASPQGPSPLHF. CDR3 bases: TGCAGTGCTAGTCCACAGGGTCCTTCACCCCTCCACTTT.

This clone was observed a single time. This chain links TRBV5-6 with TRBJ2-7, with TRBD1 as a possible D gene (5 bases). CDR1 and CDR2 from the germline V gene are SGHDT and YYEEEE. Trimming pared 5 bases from V and 3 bases from J, leaving 15 bases between. This CDR3 is built from 14 residues. The CDR3 is CASRFSGKGYEQYF. Here the CDR3 DNA reads TGTGCCAGCAGGTTCTCAGGGAAGGGCTACGAGCAGTACTTC. The variable domain in full, completed from reference TRBV5-6 and TRBJ2-7, reads DAGVTQSPTHLIKTRGQQVTLRCSPKSGHDTVSWYQQALGQGPQFIFQYYEEEERQRGNFPDRFSGHQFPNYSSELNVNALLLGDSALYLCASRFSGKGYEQYFGPGTRLTVT.

This sequence joins TRBV10-3 and TRBJ1-1; D perhaps matches TRBD1 (6 bases). The V end lost 6 bases, the J end lost 1 base, and 9 bases lay between the germline ends. Germline CDR1 and CDR2: ENHRY and SYGVKD. The CDR3 is 13 residues long. This chain's CDR3 is CAIRAGENTEAFF. CDR3 DNA sequence: TGTGCCATCAGGGCAGGGGAGAACACTGAAGCTTTCTTT.

The chain employs TRBV5-6 and TRBJ1-3; D not certain. V was clipped by 2 bases and J by 1 base, with 7 bases between them. Looked up from germline, CDR1 is SGHDT and CDR2 is YYEEEE. The CDR3 is made up of 14 amino acids. The chain's CDR3 is CASSFPSSGNTIYF. CDR3 DNA sequence: TGTGCCAGCAGCTTTCCGTCTTCTGGAAACACCATATATTTT.